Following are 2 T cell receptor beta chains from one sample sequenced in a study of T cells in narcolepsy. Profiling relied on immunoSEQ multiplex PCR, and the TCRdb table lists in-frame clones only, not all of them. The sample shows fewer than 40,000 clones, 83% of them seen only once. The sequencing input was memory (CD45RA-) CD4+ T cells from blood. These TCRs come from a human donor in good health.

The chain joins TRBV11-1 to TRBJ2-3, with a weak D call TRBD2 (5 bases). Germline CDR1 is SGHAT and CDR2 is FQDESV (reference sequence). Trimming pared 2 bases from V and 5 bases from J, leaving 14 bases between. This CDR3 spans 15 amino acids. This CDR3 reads CASSLKGEGRDTQYF. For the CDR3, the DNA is TGTGCCAGCAGCTTAAAAGGTGAGGGTCGAGATACGCAGTATTTT.

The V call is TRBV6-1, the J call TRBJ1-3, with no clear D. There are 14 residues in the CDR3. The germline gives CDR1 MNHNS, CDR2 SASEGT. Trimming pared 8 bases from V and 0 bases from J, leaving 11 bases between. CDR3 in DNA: TGTGCCAGCTTTTCTTTGTCCTCTGGAAACACCATATATTTT. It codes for CASFSLSSGNTIYF.